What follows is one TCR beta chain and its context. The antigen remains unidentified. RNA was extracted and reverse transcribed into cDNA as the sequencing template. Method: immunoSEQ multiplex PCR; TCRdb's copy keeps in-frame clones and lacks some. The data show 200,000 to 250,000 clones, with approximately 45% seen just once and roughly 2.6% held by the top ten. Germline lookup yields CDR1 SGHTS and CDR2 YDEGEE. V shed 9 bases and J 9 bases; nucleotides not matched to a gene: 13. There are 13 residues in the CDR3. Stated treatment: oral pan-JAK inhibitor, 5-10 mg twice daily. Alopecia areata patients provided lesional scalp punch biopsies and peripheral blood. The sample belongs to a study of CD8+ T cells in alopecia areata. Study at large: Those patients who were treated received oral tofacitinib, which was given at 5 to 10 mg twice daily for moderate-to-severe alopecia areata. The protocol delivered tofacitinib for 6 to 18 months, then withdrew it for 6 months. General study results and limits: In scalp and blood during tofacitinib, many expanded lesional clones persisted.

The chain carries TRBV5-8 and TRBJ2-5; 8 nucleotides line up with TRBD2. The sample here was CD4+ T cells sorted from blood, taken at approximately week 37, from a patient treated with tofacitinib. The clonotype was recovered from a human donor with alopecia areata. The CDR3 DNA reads TGTGCCACCGGACTATTAGCGGGACTAGCCCAGTACTTC. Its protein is CATGLLAGLAQYF. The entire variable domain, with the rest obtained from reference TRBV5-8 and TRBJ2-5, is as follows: EAGVTQSPTHLIKTRGQQATLRCSPISGHTSVYWYQQALGLGLQFLLWYDEGEERNRGNFPPRFSGRQFPNYSSELNVNALELEDSALYLCATGLLAGLAQYFGPGTRLLVL.